These T cell receptor beta chains were read from a single sample in a study of OX40 agonist ivuxolimab in advanced cancers. Libraries were prepared by immunoSEQ multiplex PCR; TCRdb keeps only in-frame clonotypes and omits some of them. The data hold about 99,000 clones, with 94% observed a single time. This material consisted of CD4+ or CD8+ T cells sorted from blood, taken in a trial of the OX40 agonist ivuxolimab. The origin of the receptors is an adult with an advanced solid tumor such as melanoma, head and neck, liver or kidney cancer. Both conserved end residues are part of each CDR3. D genes are given only for firm matches. Size tells how often a clone was seen (once, few, many) or the class of an expanded clone, and some rows leave it out.

>NA|NA|TRBV18|TRBJ1-2
CASSPGQNLLPNYGYTF
TGTGCCAGCTCGCCGGGACAAAACCTCCTACCCAACTATGGCTACACCTTC
>TRBD2|NA|TRBV9|TRBJ2-3
CASSGLAGSTDTQYF
TGTGCCAGCAGCGGACTAGCGGGATCCACAGATACGCAGTATTTT
>NA|NA|TRBV6-1|TRBJ1-1
CASSARSGQAIAFF
TGTGCCAGCAGTGCGCGTTCGGGACAAGCCATCGCTTTCTTT
>TRBD2|NA|TRBV6-5|TRBJ2-1
CASRSPGGSNEQFF
TGTGCCAGCAGGTCCCCGGGAGGCAGCAATGAGCAGTTCTTC
>NA|NA|TRBV7-9|TRBJ2-2
CASRPTGTRDNGELFF
TGTGCCAGCAGACCTACCGGGACCAGGGACAACGGGGAGCTGTTTTTT
>NA|NA|TRBV29-1|TRBJ2-7
CSARTGSSYEQYF
TGCAGCGCCCGGACGGGGAGCTCCTACGAGCAGTACTTC
>TRBD2|NA|TRBV19|TRBJ2-5
CASSAWTSGRVALQETQYF
TGTGCCAGTAGTGCCTGGACTAGCGGGAGGGTTGCCCTTCAAGAGACCCAGTACTTC
>TRBD1|NA|TRBV11-1|TRBJ1-2
CASSPLGQVENYGYTF
TGTGCCAGCAGCCCCCTTGGACAGGTCGAAAACTATGGCTACACCTTC
>TRBD1|NA|TRBV11-2|TRBJ2-1
CASSLNRGGRNEQFF
TGTGCCAGCAGCTTAAACAGGGGCGGTCGGAATGAGCAGTTCTTC
>NA|NA|TRBV5-1|TRBJ2-5
CASSLVPGLETQYF
TGCGCCAGCAGCTTGGTCCCCGGGCTGGAGACCCAGTACTTC
>NA|few|TRBV10-3|TRBJ1-6
CATTGAGDNSPLHF
TGTGCCACGACGGGTGCAGGGGATAATTCACCCCTCCACTTT
>TRBD1|NA|TRBV18|TRBJ1-5
CASSPGQANQPQHF
TGTGCCAGCTCACCGGGACAGGCAAATCAGCCCCAGCATTTT
>NA|NA|TRBV5-1|TRBJ2-3
CASSPTGPDTQYF
TGCGCCAGCAGCCCCACAGGGCCAGATACGCAGTATTTT
>NA|NA|TRBV11-3|TRBJ2-7
CASSFRPGPTAEQYF
TGTGCCAGCAGCTTTCGACCGGGACCCACGGCCGAGCAGTACTTC
>NA|NA|TRBV7-2|TRBJ2-5
CASSVRTTGFETQYF
TGTGCCAGCAGCGTCCGTACCACAGGGTTCGAGACCCAGTACTTC
>NA|NA|TRBV21-1|TRBJ2-5
CASSKEVRDFKETQYF
TGTGCCAGCAGCAAAGAAGTGAGGGATTTTAAAGAGACCCAGTACTTC
>NA|NA|TRBV12-5|TRBJ1-5
CASGFRLPRQYQPQHF
TGTGCTAGTGGTTTCCGGTTACCTCGGCAATATCAGCCCCAGCATTTT
>TRBD2|NA|TRBV7-2|TRBJ2-1
CASRPGGLDIRNEQFF
TGTGCCAGCAGACCTGGGGGACTAGACATTAGAAATGAGCAGTTCTTC
>NA|NA|TRBV9|TRBJ1-3
CASSAPPGGNTIYF
TGTGCCAGCAGCGCCCCCCCAGGGGGAAACACCATATATTTT
>NA|NA|TRBV5-6|TRBJ1-5
CASSLRGEGNQPQHF
TGTGCCAGCAGCTTAAGGGGGGAAGGCAATCAGCCCCAGCATTTT
>NA|NA|TRBV5-1|TRBJ2-3
CASSLAVSGSDTQYF
TGCGCCAGCAGCTTGGCCGTTTCAGGGTCAGATACGCAGTATTTT
>TRBD1|NA|TRBV29-1|TRBJ1-3
CSVSLTGTSGNTIYF
TGCAGCGTTTCTTTGACAGGGACCTCTGGAAACACCATATATTTT
>NA|NA|TRBV4-3|TRBJ1-6
CASSQEGRSLPLHF
TGCGCCAGCAGCCAAGAGGGACGTTCTTTGCCCCTCCACTTT
>NA|NA|TRBV11-2|TRBJ1-6
CASSLDYNSPLHF
TGTGCCAGCAGCTTAGACTATAATTCACCCCTCCACTTT
>NA|NA|TRBV10-3|TRBJ2-3
CAISRDVISTDTQYF
TGTGCCATCAGCCGGGACGTAATTAGCACAGATACGCAGTATTTT
>TRBD1|NA|TRBV5-8|TRBJ1-2
CASNLGQGLDYGYTF
TGTGCCAGCAACTTGGGACAGGGGCTCGACTATGGCTACACCTTC
>NA|NA|TRBV9|TRBJ1-4
CASSTGQSNEKLFF
TGTGCCAGCAGCACCGGACAGAGTAATGAAAAACTGTTTTTT
>TRBD1|NA|TRBV2|TRBJ2-7
CASTRGRQGFHEQYF
TGTGCCAGCACCCGGGGTCGACAGGGGTTCCACGAGCAGTACTTC
>NA|NA|TRBV5-6|TRBJ1-2
CASSSGGTSYGYTF
TGTGCCAGCAGCTCGGGGGGGACAAGCTATGGCTACACCTTC
>NA|NA|TRBV4-2|TRBJ1-5
CASSQDPAPSRPQHF
TGTGCCAGCAGCCAAGATCCGGCACCTTCGAGGCCCCAGCATTTT
>NA|NA|TRBV6-5|TRBJ2-7
CASTRRGSYEQYF
TGTGCCAGCACCCGCAGGGGATCCTACGAGCAGTACTTC
>NA|NA|TRBV5-4|TRBJ2-2
CASSSGGPGELFF
TGTGCCAGCAGCTCTGGGGGTCCCGGGGAGCTGTTTTTT